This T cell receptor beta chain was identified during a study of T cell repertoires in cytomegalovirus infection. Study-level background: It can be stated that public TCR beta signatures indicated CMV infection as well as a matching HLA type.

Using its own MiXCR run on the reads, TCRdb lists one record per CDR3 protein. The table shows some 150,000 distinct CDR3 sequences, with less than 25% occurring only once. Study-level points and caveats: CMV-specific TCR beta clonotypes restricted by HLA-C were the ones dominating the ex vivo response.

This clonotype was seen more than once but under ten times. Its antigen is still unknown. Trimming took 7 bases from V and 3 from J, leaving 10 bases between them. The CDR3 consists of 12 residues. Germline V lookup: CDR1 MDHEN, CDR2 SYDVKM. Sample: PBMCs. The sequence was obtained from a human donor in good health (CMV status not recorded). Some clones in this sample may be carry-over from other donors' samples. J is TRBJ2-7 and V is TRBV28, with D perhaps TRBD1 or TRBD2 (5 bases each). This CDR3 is CASIGTNYEQYF. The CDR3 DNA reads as TGTGCCAGCATTGGGACCAACTACGAGCAGTACTTC.